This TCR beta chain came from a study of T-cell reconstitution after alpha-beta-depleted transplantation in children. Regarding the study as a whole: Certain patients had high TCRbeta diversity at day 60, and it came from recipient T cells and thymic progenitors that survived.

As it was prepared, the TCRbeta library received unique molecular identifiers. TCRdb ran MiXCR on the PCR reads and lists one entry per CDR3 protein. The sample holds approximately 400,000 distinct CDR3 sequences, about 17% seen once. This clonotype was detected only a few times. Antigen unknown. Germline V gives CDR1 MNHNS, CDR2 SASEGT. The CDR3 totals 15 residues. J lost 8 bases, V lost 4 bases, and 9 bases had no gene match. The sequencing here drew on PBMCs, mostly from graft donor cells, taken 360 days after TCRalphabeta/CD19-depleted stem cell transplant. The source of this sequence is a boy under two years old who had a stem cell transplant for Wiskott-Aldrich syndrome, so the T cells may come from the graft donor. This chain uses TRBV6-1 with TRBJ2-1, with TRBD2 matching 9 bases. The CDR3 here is CASSAPGLALDEQFF. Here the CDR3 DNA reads TGTGCCAGCAGTGCCCCGGGACTAGCCTTGGATGAGCAGTTCTTC.